This T cell receptor (beta chain) was captured in a study of vaccination effects on CD4 cells after COVID-19. Study observations and caveats: In the late period after vaccination, infection- and vaccine-induced clones contracted markedly. Within healthy vaccinees, only 1 of 255 vaccine-induced clones displayed cross-reactivity with common cold coronaviruses.

CDR3 length: 14 amino acids. V was clipped by 7 bases and J by 3 bases, with 13 bases between them. In germline, CDR1 is LNHDA, CDR2 SQIVND (reference sequence). To note about this clone: Antigen specificity is unknown.

Under the ViraFEST assay, PBMC were stimulated with viral peptide pools so that antigen-specific CD4+ T cells expanded. Sequencing was performed afterwards. The authors isolated CD4+ T cells after around 10 days of culture. Everyone in the study got two shots of either the BNT162b2 or mRNA-1273 vaccine. Method: immunoSEQ multiplex PCR; TCRdb's copy keeps in-frame clones and lacks some. This table has under 85,000 clones, roughly 73% appearing once. Sequences were derived from CD4+ T cells from PBMCs cultured with HCoV-OC43 spike peptides, sampled after COVID-19 vaccination. The subset denotes: HCoV-OC43 spike overlapping peptide pool stimulation. This receptor was taken from a human donor who received a COVID-19 vaccine. The chain recombines TRBV19 with TRBJ1-5, with D perhaps matching TRBD1 (5 bases). CDR3 residues: CASTTAGINQPQHF. DNA of the CDR3: TGTGCCAGTACGACAGCGGGGATCAATCAGCCCCAGCATTTT.